This note documents a single TCR beta chain sequence. Its matching antigen is unknown. This entry is derived from a study of radiotherapy plus CTLA-4 blockade in lung cancer. Study details: Objective responses arose in 18% of patients, and approximately 31% experienced disease control. Study-wide findings and caveats: Blood-borne expansion of tumor-derived TCR clones followed radiotherapy plus ipilimumab. According to reports, early shifts in blood T cell clones, alongside interferon-beta, forecast response most accurately.

The study gave focal radiation plus ipilimumab CTLA-4 blockade to patients with chemo-refractory metastatic non-small-cell lung cancer. Assay: immunoSEQ multiplex PCR; the TCRdb copy retains only in-frame clones and omits some. The sample contains roughly 90,000 clones, 60% to 85% of which appear only once. The germline gives CDR1 SGDLS, CDR2 YYNGEE. CDR3 length: 12 amino acids. V lost 2 bases to trimming and J lost 10 bases, with 7 bases between them. The source was peripheral blood, collected from a patient treated with radiotherapy plus ipilimumab. The TCR comes from a human donor with non-small cell lung cancer who had a partial response to radiotherapy plus ipilimumab. Some clones in this sample may be carry-over from other donors' samples. The V gene is TRBV9, the J gene TRBJ1-6; D gene ambiguous. DNA of the CDR3: TGTGCCAGCAGCGTGGCGGGATCACCCCTCCACTTT. Translating gives CASSVAGSPLHF.